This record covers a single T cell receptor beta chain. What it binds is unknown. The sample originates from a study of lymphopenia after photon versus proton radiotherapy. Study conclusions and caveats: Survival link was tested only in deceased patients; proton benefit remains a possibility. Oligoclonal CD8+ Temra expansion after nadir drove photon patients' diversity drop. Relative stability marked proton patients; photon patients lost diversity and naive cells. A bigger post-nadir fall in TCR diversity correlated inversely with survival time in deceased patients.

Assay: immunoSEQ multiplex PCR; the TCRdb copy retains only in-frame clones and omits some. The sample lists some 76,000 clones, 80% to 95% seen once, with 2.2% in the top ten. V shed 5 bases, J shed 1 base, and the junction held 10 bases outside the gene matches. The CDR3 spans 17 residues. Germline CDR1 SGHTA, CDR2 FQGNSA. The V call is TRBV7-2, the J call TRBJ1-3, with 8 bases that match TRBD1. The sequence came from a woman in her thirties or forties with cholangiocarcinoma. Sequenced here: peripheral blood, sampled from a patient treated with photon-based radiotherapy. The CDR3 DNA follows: TGTGCCAGCAGCCTTAGGACAGGGTCGGTGTCTGGAAACACCATATATTTT. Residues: CASSLRTGSVSGNTIYF.